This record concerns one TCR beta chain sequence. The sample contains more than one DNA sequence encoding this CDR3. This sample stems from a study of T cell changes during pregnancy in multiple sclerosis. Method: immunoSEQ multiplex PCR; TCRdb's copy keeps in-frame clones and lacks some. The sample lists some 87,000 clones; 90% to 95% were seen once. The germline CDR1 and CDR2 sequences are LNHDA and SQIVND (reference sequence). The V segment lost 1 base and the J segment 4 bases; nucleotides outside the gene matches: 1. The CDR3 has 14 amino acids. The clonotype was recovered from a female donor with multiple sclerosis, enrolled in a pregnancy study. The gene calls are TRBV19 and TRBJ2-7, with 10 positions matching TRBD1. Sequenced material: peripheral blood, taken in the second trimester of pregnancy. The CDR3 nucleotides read TGTGCCAGTAGTATAGGGGGACAGGGGTACGAGCAGTACTTC. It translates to CASSIGGQGYEQYF.